This is a list of T cell receptor beta chains from one sample in a study of CD8+ T cells in alopecia areata. Here immunoSEQ multiplex PCR was the method, and the copy in TCRdb shows in-frame clones only, minus some. The sample gives roughly 190,000 clones, under 80% of which show up once; about 1.3% is in the top ten. Sequencing was performed on CD4+ T cells sorted from blood, taken between weeks 49 and 50, from a patient treated with tofacitinib. The receptor source for this set is a human donor with alopecia areata. Each CDR3 is given with its conserved first and last residue. D genes are given only for firm matches. Clone size appears in some rows only: once, few, many, or a class for an expanded clone.

size,V,J,D,CDR3,DNA
.,TRBV4-1,TRBJ2-1,.,CASSQEGTSRPRQFF,TGCGCCAGCAGCCAAGAGGGGACCTCCCGACCTCGGCAGTTCTTC
.,TRBV9,TRBJ2-3,TRBD2,CASSASGGDKDTQYF,TGTGCCAGCAGCGCTAGCGGGGGCGATAAAGATACGCAGTATTTT
few,TRBV30,TRBJ1-6,TRBD1,CAWKGQGINSPLHF,TGTGCCTGGAAGGGACAGGGCATCAATTCACCCCTCCACTTT
.,TRBV19,TRBJ2-1,TRBD2,CASSRRTSGNEQFF,TGTGCCAGTAGCCGACGGACTAGCGGGAATGAGCAGTTCTTC
.,TRBV30,TRBJ1-5,.,CAWTDRGDQPQHF,TGTGCCTGGACCGATCGGGGGGATCAGCCCCAGCATTTT
.,TRBV9,TRBJ2-1,.,CASSEQGGRDNEQFF,TGTGCCAGCAGCGAACAGGGTGGTAGAGACAATGAGCAGTTCTTC
.,TRBV30,TRBJ1-2,.,CAWGGYTF,TGTGCCTGGGGAGGCTACACCTTC
.,TRBV20-1,TRBJ2-2,.,CSASSAGELFF,TGCAGTGCTAGTAGCGCCGGGGAGCTGTTTTTT
.,TRBV14,TRBJ2-6,.,CASSQDRGTVSGANVLTF,TGTGCCAGCAGCCAAGACAGGGGTACTGTCTCTGGGGCCAACGTCCTGACTTTC
.,TRBV30,TRBJ2-3,TRBD1,CAWSVGTADNTDTQYF,TGTGCCTGGAGTGTAGGGACAGCCGATAACACAGATACGCAGTATTTT
.,TRBV6-6,TRBJ1-2,TRBD1,CASSPLPRTGVYGYTF,TGTGCCAGCAGTCCCCTCCCCCGCACAGGGGTCTATGGCTACACCTTC
.,TRBV23-1,TRBJ2-7,TRBD1,CASSHFHRGRSYEQYF,TGCGCCAGCAGTCATTTTCACAGGGGGCGATCCTACGAGCAGTACTTC
.,TRBV7-8,TRBJ2-3,.,CASSRPSRVITDTQYF,TGTGCCAGCAGCCGCCCCTCAAGGGTGATCACAGATACGCAGTATTTT
.,TRBV5-1,TRBJ2-2,.,CASSITQGLNTGELFF,TGCGCCAGCAGCATCACGCAGGGTTTAAACACCGGGGAGCTGTTTTTT
.,TRBV29-1,TRBJ1-1,.,CSVSQNTEAFF,TGCAGCGTTTCTCAGAACACTGAAGCTTTCTTT
.,TRBV29-1,TRBJ2-3,.,CSVELGRVSGDTQYF,TGCAGCGTTGAGTTGGGAAGGGTGTCGGGAGATACGCAGTATTTT
once,TRBV5-1,TRBJ2-1,TRBD2,CASSLVAGSNEQFF,TGCGCCAGCAGCTTGGTAGCGGGAAGCAATGAGCAGTTCTTC